These T cell receptor beta chains were read from a single sample in a study of blood T cell repertoires in COVID-19. The table came from immunoSEQ multiplex PCR; TCRdb's copy has only in-frame clones and leaves some out. The sample carries more than 65,000 clones, about 83% recorded once. Sequencing used peripheral blood. All receptors derive from a man between 25 and 39 years old with COVID-19, enrolled during active disease. The CDR3 runs from the conserved cysteine through the conserved F or W. The order of the fields is CDR3 DNA, CDR3 protein, J gene, clone size, V gene, D gene. A D gene is named only where the DNA matches it firmly. The size of a clone is reported for some rows only, either as once, few or many, or as a class for expanded clones.

CDR3nt: TGTGCCAGCAGTTTCCCACAGCGGGGAGACTACGAGCAGTACTTC; CDR3aa: CASSFPQRGDYEQYF; j_gene: TRBJ2-7; abundance: once; v_gene: TRBV28; d_gene: TRBD2
CDR3nt: TGTGCCTGGAGTGCAAGGGTCGGGGGAGGAGGCAGAGGGCTTAGCAATCAGCCCCAGCATTTT; CDR3aa: CAWSARVGGGGRGLSNQPQHF; j_gene: TRBJ1-5; abundance: .; v_gene: TRBV30; d_gene: .
CDR3nt: TGTGCCAGCAGTGAAAGTAGCAAGCCGAACACCGGGGAGCTGTTTTTT; CDR3aa: CASSESSKPNTGELFF; j_gene: TRBJ2-2; abundance: .; v_gene: TRBV2; d_gene: .
CDR3nt: TGTGCCAGCAGCCCCCATTCAACAGCGGACTCCTACAATGAGCAGTTCTTC; CDR3aa: CASSPHSTADSYNEQFF; j_gene: TRBJ2-1; abundance: .; v_gene: TRBV7-2; d_gene: .
CDR3nt: TGTGCCAGTAGTCCCTTCGGGGACTTCAATGAGCAGTTCTTC; CDR3aa: CASSPFGDFNEQFF; j_gene: TRBJ2-1; abundance: .; v_gene: TRBV19; d_gene: .
CDR3nt: TGTGCCAGCAGTTTTCGTCCGGCAGGGATCACAGATACGCAGTATTTT; CDR3aa: CASSFRPAGITDTQYF; j_gene: TRBJ2-3; abundance: .; v_gene: TRBV28; d_gene: .
CDR3nt: TGTGCCACCAGCAGAGATCCAGGACTAGCGGGAGGGAGGAACGAGCAGTACTTC; CDR3aa: CATSRDPGLAGGRNEQYF; j_gene: TRBJ2-7; abundance: .; v_gene: TRBV15; d_gene: TRBD2
CDR3nt: TGCGCCAGTAGTCTATGGACGGGAAGAAACACCATATATTTT; CDR3aa: CASSLWTGRNTIYF; j_gene: TRBJ1-3; abundance: .; v_gene: TRBV19; d_gene: .
CDR3nt: TGTGCCAGCAGCCAAGAGGATCGGACAAAAGAGACCCAGTACTTC; CDR3aa: CASSQEDRTKETQYF; j_gene: TRBJ2-5; abundance: .; v_gene: TRBV3-1/TRBV3-2; d_gene: .
CDR3nt: TGTGCCAGCAGTTTAGCGGGAGCGGAGACCCAGTACTTC; CDR3aa: CASSLAGAETQYF; j_gene: TRBJ2-5; abundance: once; v_gene: TRBV12-3/TRBV12-4; d_gene: .
CDR3nt: TGTGCCAGCACCTCCTCCCGGGGGGGCGCTGGCTATGGCTACACCTTC; CDR3aa: CASTSSRGGAGYGYTF; j_gene: TRBJ1-2; abundance: .; v_gene: TRBV2; d_gene: .
CDR3nt: TGTGCCAGCAGTTTGGCCGGATGGGGGGGTGAAGCTTTCTTT; CDR3aa: CASSLAGWGGEAFF; j_gene: TRBJ1-1; abundance: once; v_gene: TRBV27; d_gene: .
CDR3nt: TGTGCCAGCAGCCCCTCCGGGTCCCGCACAGATACGCAGTATTTT; CDR3aa: CASSPSGSRTDTQYF; j_gene: TRBJ2-3; abundance: .; v_gene: TRBV11-3; d_gene: .
CDR3nt: TGCGCCAGCAGCCGTCAAGGACAGGGGACGGAGCCCCAGCATTTT; CDR3aa: CASSRQGQGTEPQHF; j_gene: TRBJ1-5; abundance: .; v_gene: TRBV5-1; d_gene: TRBD1
CDR3nt: TGTGCCAGCAGCGGCCGGAAAGACAGCCCGCCCTACGAGCAGTACTTC; CDR3aa: CASSGRKDSPPYEQYF; j_gene: TRBJ2-7; abundance: once; v_gene: TRBV9; d_gene: .
CDR3nt: TGTGCCAGCAGTACCAGGACTAGCGGGACCCGCGATACGCAGTATTTT; CDR3aa: CASSTRTSGTRDTQYF; j_gene: TRBJ2-3; abundance: .; v_gene: TRBV6-2/TRBV6-3; d_gene: TRBD2